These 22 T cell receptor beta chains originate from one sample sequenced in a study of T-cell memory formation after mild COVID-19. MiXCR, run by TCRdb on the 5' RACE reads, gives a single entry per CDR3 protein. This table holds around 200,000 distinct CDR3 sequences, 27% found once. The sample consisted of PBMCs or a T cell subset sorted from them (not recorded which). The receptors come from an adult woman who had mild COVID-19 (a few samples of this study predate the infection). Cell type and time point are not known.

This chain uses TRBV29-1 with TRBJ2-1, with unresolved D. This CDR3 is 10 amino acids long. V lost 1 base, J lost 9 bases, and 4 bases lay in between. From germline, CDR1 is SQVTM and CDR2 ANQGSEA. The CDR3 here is CSVEASEQFF. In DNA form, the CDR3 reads TGCAGCGTTGAAGCCAGTGAGCAGTTCTTC.

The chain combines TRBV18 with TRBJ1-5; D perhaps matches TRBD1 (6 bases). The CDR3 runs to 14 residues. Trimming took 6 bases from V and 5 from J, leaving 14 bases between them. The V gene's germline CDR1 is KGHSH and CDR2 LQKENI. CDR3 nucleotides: TGTGCCAGCTCCCTCGGAGGGGGTTATCAGCCCCAGCATTTT. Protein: CASSLGGGYQPQHF.

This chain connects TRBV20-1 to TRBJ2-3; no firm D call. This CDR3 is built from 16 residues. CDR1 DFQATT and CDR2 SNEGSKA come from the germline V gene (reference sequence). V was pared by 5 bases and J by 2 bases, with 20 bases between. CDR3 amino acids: CSAPRSTLFHTDTQYF. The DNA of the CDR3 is TGCAGTGCTCCCCGATCCACCCTTTTCCACACAGATACGCAGTATTTT.

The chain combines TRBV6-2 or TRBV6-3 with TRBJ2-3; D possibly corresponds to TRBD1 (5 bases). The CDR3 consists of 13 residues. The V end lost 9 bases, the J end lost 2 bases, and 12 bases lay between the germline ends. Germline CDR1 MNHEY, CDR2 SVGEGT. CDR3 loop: CASQPGHTDTQYF. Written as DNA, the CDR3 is TGTGCCAGTCAGCCAGGACACACAGATACGCAGTATTTT.

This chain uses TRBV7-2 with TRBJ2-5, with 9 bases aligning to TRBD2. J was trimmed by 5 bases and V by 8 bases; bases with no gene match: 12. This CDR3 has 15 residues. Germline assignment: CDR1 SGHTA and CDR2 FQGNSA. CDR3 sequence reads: CASALGGTSSETQYF. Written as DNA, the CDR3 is TGTGCCAGCGCCCTAGGCGGGACTAGCTCGGAGACCCAGTACTTC.

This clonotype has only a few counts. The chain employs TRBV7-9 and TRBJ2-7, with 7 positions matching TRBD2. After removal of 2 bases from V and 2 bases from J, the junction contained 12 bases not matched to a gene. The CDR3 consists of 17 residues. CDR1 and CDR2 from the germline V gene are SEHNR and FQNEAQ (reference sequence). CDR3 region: CASSLIPAREDAYEQYF. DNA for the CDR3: TGTGCCAGCAGCTTAATCCCCGCTCGGGAGGATGCCTACGAGCAGTACTTC.

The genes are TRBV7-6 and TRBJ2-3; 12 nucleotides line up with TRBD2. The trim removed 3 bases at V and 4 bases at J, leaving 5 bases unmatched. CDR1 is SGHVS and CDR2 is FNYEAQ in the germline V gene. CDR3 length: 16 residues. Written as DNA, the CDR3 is TGTGCCAGCAGCTTTGGACTAGCGGGGACGGCAGATACGCAGTATTTT. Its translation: CASSFGLAGTADTQYF.

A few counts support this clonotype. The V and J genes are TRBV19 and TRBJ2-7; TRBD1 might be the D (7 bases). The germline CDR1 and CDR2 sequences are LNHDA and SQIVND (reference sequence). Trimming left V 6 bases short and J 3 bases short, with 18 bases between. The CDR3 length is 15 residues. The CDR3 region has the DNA TGTGCCAGTAGGGTTGGGCCAGGGGGGATCTACGAGCAGTACTTC. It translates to CASRVGPGGIYEQYF.

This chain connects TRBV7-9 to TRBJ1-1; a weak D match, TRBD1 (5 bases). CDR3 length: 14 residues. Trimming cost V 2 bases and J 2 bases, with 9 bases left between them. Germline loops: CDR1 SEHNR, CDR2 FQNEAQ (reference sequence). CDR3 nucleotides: TGTGCCAGCAGCTTACCCAGGGATAACACTGAAGCTTTCTTT. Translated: CASSLPRDNTEAFF.

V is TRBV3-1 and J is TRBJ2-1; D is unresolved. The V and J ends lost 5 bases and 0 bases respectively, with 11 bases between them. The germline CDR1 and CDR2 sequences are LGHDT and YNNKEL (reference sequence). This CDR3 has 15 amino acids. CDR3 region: CASSATGVSYNEQFF. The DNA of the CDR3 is TGTGCCAGCAGCGCCACGGGCGTCTCCTACAATGAGCAGTTCTTC.

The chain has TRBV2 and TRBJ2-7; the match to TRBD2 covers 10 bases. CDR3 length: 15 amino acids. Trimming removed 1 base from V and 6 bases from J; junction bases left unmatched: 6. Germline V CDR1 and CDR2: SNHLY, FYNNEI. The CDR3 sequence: CASSEEERGGSEQYF. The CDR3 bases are TGTGCCAGCAGTGAAGAGGAGCGGGGGGGCAGCGAGCAGTACTTC.

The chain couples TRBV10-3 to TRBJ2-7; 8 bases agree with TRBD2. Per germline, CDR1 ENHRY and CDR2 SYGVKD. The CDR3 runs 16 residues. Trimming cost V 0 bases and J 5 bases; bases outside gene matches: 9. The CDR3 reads CAISESLREVRNEQYF. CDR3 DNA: TGTGCCATCAGTGAGTCCTTGCGGGAGGTTCGGAACGAGCAGTACTTC.

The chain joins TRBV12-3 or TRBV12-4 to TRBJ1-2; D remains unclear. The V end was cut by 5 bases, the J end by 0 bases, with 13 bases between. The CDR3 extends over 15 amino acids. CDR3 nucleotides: TGTGCCAGCAGTCTGAGACGGTTAGCTAACTATGGCTACACCTTC. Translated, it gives CASSLRRLANYGYTF.

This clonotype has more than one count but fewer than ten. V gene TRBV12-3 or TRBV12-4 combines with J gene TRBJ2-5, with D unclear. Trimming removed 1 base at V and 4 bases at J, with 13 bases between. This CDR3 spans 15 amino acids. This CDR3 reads CASSLGLGPGETQYF. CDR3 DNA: TGTGCCAGCAGTTTAGGCTTAGGACCAGGAGAGACCCAGTACTTC.

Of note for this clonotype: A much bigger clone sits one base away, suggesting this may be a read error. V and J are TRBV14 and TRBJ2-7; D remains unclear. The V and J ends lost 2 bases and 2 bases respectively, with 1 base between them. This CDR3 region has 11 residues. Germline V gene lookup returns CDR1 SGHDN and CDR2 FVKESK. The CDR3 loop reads CASSQPYEQYF. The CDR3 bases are TGTGCCAGCAGCCAACCCTACGAGCAGTACTTC.

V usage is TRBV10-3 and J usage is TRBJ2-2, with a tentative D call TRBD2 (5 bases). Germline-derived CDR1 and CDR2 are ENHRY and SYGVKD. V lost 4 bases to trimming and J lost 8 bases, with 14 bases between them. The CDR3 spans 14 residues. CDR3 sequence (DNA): TGTGCCATCAGTGCTTACGGGGATTCGGGGGAGCTGTTTTTT. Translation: CAISAYGDSGELFF.

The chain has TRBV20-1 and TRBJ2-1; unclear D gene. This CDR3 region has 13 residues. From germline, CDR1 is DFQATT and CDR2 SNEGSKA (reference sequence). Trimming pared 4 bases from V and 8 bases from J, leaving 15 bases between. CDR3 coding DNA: TGCAGTGCTAATCTGGGATTCTCCGATGAGCAGTTCTTC. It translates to CSANLGFSDEQFF.

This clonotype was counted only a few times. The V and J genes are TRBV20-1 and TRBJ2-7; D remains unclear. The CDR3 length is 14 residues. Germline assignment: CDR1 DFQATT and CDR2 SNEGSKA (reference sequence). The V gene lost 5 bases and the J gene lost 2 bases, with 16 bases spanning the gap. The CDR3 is CSAPSREAPYEQYF. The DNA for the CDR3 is TGCAGTGCTCCCTCTAGGGAAGCCCCCTACGAGCAGTACTTC.

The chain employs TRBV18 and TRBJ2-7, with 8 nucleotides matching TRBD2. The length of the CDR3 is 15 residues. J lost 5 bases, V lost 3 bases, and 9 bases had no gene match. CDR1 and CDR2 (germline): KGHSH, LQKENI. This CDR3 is CASSPPVGSGNEQYF. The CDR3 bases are TGTGCCAGCTCACCCCCGGTGGGTAGCGGGAACGAGCAGTACTTC. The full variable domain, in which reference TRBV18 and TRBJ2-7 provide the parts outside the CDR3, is NAGVMQNPRHLVRRRGQEARLRCSPMKGHSHVYWYRQLPEEGLKFMVYLQKENIIDESGMPKERFSAEFPKEGPSILRIQQVVRGDSAAYFCASSPPVGSGNEQYFGPGTRLTVT.

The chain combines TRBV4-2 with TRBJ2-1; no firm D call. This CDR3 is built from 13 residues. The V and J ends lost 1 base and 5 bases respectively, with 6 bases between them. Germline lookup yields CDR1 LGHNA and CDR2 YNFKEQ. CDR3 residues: CASSQVSHNEQFF. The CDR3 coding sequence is TGTGCCAGCAGCCAAGTTAGTCACAATGAGCAGTTCTTC.

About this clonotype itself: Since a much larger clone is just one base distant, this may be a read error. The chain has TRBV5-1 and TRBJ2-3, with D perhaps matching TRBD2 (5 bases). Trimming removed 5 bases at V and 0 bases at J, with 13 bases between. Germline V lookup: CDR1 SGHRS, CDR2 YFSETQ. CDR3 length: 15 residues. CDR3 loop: CASRLSKRSTDTQYF. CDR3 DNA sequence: TGCGCCAGCAGATTGTCCAAGCGGAGCACAGATACGCAGTATTTT.

CDR3 coding DNA: TGTGCCAGCAGCTTCCGGGACATCAGCACAGATACGCAGTATTTT. This encodes CASSFRDISTDTQYF. The V call is TRBV27, the J call TRBJ2-3; D might be TRBD1 (6 bases). The CDR3 spans 15 residues. Trimming pared 6 bases from V and 0 bases from J, leaving 13 bases between. The germline V gene has CDR1 MNHEY and CDR2 SMNVEV (reference sequence).